This T cell receptor beta chain was documented in a study of T cell responses to AZD1222 COVID-19 vaccine. Note on this clone: The junction departs from germline at one end; a sequencing error may be responsible.

Assay used: immunoSEQ multiplex PCR; TCRdb lists only in-frame clones, some missing. This sample has approximately 190,000 clones, with 90% to 95% found just once. The CDR3 totals 14 residues. In germline, CDR1 is SSHAT, CDR2 FNYEAQ (reference sequence). This sample comprised peripheral blood, obtained 28 days after the second dose of the MenACWY control vaccine. The chain carries TRBV7-7 and TRBJ2-1; a possible D gene is TRBD2 (5 bases). The clonotype was recovered from an adult who received the MenACWY meningococcal vaccine as a control. CDR3 sequence (DNA): TGTGCTAGCAGCTTGACCGACTACACCAATGAGCAGTTCTTC. It encodes CASSLTDYTNEQFF.